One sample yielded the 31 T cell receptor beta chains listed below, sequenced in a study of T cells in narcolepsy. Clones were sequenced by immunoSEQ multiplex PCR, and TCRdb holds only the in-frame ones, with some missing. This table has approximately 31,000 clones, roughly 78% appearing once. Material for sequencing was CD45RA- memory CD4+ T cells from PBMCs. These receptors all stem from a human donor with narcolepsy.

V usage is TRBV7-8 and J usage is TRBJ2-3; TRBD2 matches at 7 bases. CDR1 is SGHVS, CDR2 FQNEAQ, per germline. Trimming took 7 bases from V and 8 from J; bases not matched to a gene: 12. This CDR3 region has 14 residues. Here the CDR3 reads CASTQSRWGGTQYF. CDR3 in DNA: TGTGCCAGCACCCAATCGCGTTGGGGGGGTACGCAGTATTTT.

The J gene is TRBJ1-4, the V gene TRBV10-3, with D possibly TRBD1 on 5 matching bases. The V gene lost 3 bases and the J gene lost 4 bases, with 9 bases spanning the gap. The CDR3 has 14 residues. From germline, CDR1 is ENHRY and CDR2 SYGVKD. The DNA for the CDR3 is TGTGCCATCAGTGATTCGCAGGGTAATGAAAAACTGTTTTTT. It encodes CAISDSQGNEKLFF.

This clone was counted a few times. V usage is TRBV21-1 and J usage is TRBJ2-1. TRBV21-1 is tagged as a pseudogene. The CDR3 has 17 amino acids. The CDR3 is CASSNIREVLSYNEQFF. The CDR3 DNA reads TGTGCCAGCAGCAATATAAGGGAAGTACTCTCCTACAATGAGCAGTTCTTC.

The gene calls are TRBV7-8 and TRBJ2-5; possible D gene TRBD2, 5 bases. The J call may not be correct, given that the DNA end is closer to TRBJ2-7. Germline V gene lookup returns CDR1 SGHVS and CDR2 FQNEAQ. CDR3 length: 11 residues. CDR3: CASAGDYEQYF. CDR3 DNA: TGTGCCAGCGCCGGGGACTACGAGCAGTACTTC.

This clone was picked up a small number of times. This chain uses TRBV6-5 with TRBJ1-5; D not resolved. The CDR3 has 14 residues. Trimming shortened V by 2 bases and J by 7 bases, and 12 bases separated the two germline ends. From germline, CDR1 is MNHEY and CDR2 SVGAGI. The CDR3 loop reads CASSYRSDAQPQHF. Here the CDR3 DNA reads TGTGCCAGCAGTTACAGGTCCGATGCGCAGCCCCAGCATTTT.

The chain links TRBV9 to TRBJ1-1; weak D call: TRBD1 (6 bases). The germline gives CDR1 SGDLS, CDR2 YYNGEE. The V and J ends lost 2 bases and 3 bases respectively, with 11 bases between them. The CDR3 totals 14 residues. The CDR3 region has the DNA TGTGCCAGCAGCGTCAGGGGAGTAGACACTGAAGCTTTCTTT. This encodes CASSVRGVDTEAFF.

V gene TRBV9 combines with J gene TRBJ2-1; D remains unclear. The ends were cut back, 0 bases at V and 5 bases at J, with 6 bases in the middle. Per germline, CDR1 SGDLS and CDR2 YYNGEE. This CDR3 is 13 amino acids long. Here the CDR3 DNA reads TGTGCCAGCAGCGTAGACCAGGACAATGAGCAGTTCTTC. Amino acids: CASSVDQDNEQFF.

The CDR3 protein is CASSQRTSLLHEQYF. DNA for the CDR3: TGTGCCAGCAGCCAACGGACTTCACTACTCCACGAGCAGTACTTC. This chain connects TRBV14 to TRBJ2-7; D is possibly TRBD2 (5 bases). The CDR3 runs to 15 residues. Trimming shortened V by 2 bases and J by 5 bases, and 16 bases separated the two germline ends. Germline CDR1 is SGHDN and CDR2 is FVKESK.

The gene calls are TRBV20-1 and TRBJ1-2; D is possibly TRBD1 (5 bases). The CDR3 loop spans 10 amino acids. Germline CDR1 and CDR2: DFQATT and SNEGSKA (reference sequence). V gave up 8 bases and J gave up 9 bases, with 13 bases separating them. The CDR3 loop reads CSSKEDSYTF. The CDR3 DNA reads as TGCAGTTCAAAAGAGGACAGCTACACCTTC.

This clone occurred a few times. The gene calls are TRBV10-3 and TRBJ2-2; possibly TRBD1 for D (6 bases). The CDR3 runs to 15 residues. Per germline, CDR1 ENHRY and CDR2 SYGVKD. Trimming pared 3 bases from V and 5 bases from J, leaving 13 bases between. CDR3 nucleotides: TGTGCCATCAGTGAAGCCACAGGGTGGACCGGGGAGCTGTTTTTT. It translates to CAISEATGWTGELFF.

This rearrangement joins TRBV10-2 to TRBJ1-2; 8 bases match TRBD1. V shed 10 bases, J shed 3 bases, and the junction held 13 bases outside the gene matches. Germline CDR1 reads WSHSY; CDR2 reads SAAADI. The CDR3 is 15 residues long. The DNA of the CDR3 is TGCGCCACCCAGAACGACAGGGGATTATACTATGGCTACACCTTC. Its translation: CATQNDRGLYYGYTF.

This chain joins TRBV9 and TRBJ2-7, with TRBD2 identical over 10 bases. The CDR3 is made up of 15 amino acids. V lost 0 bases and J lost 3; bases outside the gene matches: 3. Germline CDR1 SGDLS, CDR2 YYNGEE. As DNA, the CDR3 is TGTGCCAGCAGCGTAGAACTAGCGGGGCTCTACGAGCAGTACTTC. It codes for CASSVELAGLYEQYF.

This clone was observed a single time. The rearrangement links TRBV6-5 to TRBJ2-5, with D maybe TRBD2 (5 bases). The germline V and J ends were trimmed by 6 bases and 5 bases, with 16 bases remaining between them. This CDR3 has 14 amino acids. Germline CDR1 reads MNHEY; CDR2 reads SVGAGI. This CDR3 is CASSGNENVETQYF. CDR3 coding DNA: TGTGCCAGCAGCGGGAATGAGAACGTGGAGACCCAGTACTTC.

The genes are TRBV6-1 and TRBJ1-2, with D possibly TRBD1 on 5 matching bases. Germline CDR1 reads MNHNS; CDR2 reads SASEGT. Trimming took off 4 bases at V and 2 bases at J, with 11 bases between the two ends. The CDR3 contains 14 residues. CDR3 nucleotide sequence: TGTGCCAGCAGTGGCGGGACGGCGAACTATGGCTACACCTTC. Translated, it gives CASSGGTANYGYTF.

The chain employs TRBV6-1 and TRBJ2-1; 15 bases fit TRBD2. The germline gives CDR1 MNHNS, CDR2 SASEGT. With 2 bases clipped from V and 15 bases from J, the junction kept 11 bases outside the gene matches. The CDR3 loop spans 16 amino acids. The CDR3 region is CASSEFRTSGGARPFF. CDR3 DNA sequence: TGTGCCAGCAGTGAATTTAGGACTAGCGGGGGGGCTCGTCCGTTCTTC.

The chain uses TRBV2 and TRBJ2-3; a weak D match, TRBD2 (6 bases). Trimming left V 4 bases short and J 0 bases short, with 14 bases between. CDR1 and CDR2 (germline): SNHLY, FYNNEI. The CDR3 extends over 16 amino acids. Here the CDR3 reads CASSGGRSGSTDTQYF. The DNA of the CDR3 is TGTGCCAGCAGTGGCGGCAGGAGCGGGAGCACAGATACGCAGTATTTT.

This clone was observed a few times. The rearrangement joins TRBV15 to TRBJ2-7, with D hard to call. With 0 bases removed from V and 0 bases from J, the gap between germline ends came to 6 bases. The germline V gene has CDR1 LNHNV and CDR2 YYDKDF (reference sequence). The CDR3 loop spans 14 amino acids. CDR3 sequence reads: CATSRDFSSYEQYF. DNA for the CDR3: TGTGCCACCAGCAGAGATTTCAGCTCCTACGAGCAGTACTTC.

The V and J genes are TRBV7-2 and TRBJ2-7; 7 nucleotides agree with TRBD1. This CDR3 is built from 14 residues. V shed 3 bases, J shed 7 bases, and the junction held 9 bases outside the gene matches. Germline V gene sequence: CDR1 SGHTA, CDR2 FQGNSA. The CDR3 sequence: CASSLDNRGREQYF. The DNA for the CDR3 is TGTGCCAGCAGCTTGGATAACAGGGGTCGGGAGCAGTACTTC.

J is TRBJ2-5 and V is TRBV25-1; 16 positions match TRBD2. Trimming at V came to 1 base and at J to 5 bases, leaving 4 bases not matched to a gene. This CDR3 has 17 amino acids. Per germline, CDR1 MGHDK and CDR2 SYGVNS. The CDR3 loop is CASSESGLAGGWETQYF. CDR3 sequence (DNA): TGTGCCAGCAGTGAATCGGGACTAGCGGGAGGGTGGGAGACCCAGTACTTC.

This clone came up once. CDR3 bases: TGTGCCTGGAGTGTAGGAGGGACTGGAAACACCATATATTTT. Translated: CAWSVGGTGNTIYF. V gene TRBV30 combines with J gene TRBJ1-3; no reliable D call. Between the trimmed V and J ends, which lost 0 bases and 2 bases, there was a span of 8 bases. The CDR3 contains 14 residues. The V gene's germline CDR1 is GTSNPN and CDR2 SVGIG (reference sequence).

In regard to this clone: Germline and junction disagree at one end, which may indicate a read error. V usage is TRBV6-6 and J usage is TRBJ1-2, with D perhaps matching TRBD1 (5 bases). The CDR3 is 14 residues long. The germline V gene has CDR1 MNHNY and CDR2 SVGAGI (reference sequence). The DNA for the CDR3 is TGTGCCATCAGTGAGACCGGGACCAACTATGGCTACACCTTC. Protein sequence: CAISETGTNYGYTF.

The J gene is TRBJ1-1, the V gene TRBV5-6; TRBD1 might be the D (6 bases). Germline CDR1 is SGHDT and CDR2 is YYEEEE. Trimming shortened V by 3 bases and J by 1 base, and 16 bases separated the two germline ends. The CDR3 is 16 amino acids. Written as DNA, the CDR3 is TGTGCCAGCAGCTCCAGACCGGGACACCAGAACACTGAAGCTTTCTTT. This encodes CASSSRPGHQNTEAFF.

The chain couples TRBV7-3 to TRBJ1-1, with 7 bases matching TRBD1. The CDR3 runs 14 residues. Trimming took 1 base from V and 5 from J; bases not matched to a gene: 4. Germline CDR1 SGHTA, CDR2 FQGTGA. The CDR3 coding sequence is TGTGCCAGCAGCTTAAAGGGGGCCGGAACTGAAGCTTTCTTT. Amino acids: CASSLKGAGTEAFF.

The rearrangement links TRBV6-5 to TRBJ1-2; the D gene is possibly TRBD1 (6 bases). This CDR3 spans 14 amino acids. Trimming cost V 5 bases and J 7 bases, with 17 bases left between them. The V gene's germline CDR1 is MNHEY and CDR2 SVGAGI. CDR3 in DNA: TGTGCCAGCAGTATCTATGGAAGCAGGGGTGGCTACACCTTC. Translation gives CASSIYGSRGGYTF.

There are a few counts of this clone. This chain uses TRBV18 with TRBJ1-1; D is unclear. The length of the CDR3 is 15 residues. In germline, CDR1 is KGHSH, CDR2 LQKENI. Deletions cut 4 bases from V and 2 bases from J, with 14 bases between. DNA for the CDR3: TGTGCCAGCTCACTAACCGGGAACTCAAACACTGAAGCTTTCTTT. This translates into CASSLTGNSNTEAFF.

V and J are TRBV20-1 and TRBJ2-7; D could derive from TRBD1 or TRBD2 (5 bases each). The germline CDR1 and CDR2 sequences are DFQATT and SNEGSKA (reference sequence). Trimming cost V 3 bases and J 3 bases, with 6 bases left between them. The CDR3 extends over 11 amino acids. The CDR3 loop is CSARGDYEQYF. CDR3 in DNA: TGCAGTGCTAGGGGGGACTACGAGCAGTACTTC.

Here the CDR3 reads CASGTKTQYF. Written as DNA, the CDR3 is TGTGCCAGCGGGACGAAGACCCAGTACTTC. The chain couples TRBV27 to TRBJ2-5; D may correspond to TRBD1 or TRBD2 (5 bases each). Germline CDR1 MNHEY, CDR2 SMNVEV (reference sequence). V was shortened by 8 bases and J by 6 bases, with 7 bases between the two germline ends. CDR3 length: 10 residues.

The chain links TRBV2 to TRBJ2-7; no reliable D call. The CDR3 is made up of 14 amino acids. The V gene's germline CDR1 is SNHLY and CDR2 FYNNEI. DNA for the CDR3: TGTCCCACCAAAAACCGCCGAACCCTCTACGAGCAGTACTTC. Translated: CPTKNRRTLYEQYF. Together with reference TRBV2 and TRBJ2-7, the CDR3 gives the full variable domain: EPEVTQTPSHQVTQMGQEVILRCVPISNHLYFYWYRQILGQKVEFLVSFYNNEISEKSEIFDDQFSVERPDGSNFTLKIRSTKLEDSAMYFCPTKNRRTLYEQYFGPGTRLTVT.

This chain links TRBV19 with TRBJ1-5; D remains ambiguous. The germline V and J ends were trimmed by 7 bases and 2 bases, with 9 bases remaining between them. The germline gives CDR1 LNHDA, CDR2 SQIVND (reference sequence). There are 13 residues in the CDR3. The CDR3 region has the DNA TGTGCCAGTAACCTTCAAGGCAATCAGCCCCAGCATTTT. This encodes CASNLQGNQPQHF.

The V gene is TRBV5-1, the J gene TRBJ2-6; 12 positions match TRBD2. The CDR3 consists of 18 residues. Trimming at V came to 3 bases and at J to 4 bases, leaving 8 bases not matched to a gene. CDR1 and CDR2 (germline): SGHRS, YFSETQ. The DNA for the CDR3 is TGCGCCAGCAGCTCAGGGACTAGCGGGTTCGTGGGGGCCAACGTCCTGACTTTC. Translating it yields CASSSGTSGFVGANVLTF.

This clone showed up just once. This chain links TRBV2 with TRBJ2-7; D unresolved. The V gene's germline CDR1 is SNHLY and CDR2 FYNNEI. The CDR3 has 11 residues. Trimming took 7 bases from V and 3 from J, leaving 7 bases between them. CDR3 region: CASMGYYEQYF. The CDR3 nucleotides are TGTGCCAGCATGGGGTACTACGAGCAGTACTTC.